The 27 T cell receptor beta chains presented below share a single source sample, sequenced in a study of cytomegalovirus exposure and HLA in healthy donors (TCRdb year 2017). The library was made by the immunoSEQ multiplex PCR assay. As stored in TCRdb, this immuneACCESS dataset retains in-frame rearrangements with V and J assigned. A fraction of the clones does not appear; measured against another copy, unresolved V genes explain less than half of the discrepancy, and the remainder lacks a known reason. A total of under 200,000 clones appear in this sample, approximately 86% of them only once. Approximately 2.4% of the sample comes from the top ten. The sequenced sample consisted of PBMCs. These receptors originate from a woman younger than 30 in good health and CMV-seronegative.

The chain is built from TRBV5-4 and TRBJ2-1; D is perhaps TRBD2 (6 bases). In germline, CDR1 is SGHNT, CDR2 YYREEE (reference sequence). Trimming left V 2 bases short and J 6 bases short, with 24 bases between. The CDR3 is made up of 18 amino acids. The CDR3 nucleotides are TGTGCCAGCAGCTTAAATGGGCTAGCGATTGCTATCTCCAATGAGCAGTTCTTC. Amino acids: CASSLNGLAIAISNEQFF.

The chain has TRBV2 and TRBJ1-2; 7 bases align to TRBD1. CDR1 is SNHLY and CDR2 is FYNNEI in the germline V gene. This CDR3 comprises 13 residues. Trimming removed 7 bases from V and 3 bases from J; junction bases left unmatched: 5. The CDR3 DNA sequence: TGTGCCAGCATCAAAGACAGGGACTATGGCTACACCTTC. Translated, it gives CASIKDRDYGYTF.

The rearrangement uses TRBV7-2 and TRBJ2-6, with 8 nucleotides matching TRBD2. The CDR3 has 16 residues. Trimming cost V 4 bases and J 1 base; bases outside gene matches: 3. Germline V gene lookup returns CDR1 SGHTA and CDR2 FQGNSA. CDR3 residues: CASSSSGGSGANVLTF. The CDR3 DNA follows: TGTGCCAGCAGCTCGTCGGGGGGGTCTGGGGCCAACGTCCTGACTTTC.

In this sample, this clone turned up once. The chain links TRBV9 to TRBJ2-5; weak D call: TRBD2 (6 bases). This CDR3 has 16 residues. Trimming stripped 0 bases from V and 7 bases from J, with 19 bases between. CDR1 and CDR2 (germline): SGDLS, YYNGEE. CDR3 DNA sequence: TGTGCCAGCAGCGTAGACTGGATTGGGGGGAGTGGGACCCAGTACTTC. Translated: CASSVDWIGGSGTQYF. The full variable domain, in which reference TRBV9 and TRBJ2-5 provide the parts outside the CDR3, is DSGVTQTPKHLITATGQRVTLRCSPRSGDLSVYWYQQSLDQGLQFLIQYYNGEERAKGNILERFSAQQFPDLHSELNLSSLELGDSALYFCASSVDWIGGSGTQYFGPGTRLLVL.

This chain links TRBV5-6 with TRBJ2-3; 13 bases line up with TRBD2. Germline CDR1 reads SGHDT; CDR2 reads YYEEEE. V lost 4 bases and J lost 4; bases outside the gene matches: 9. The CDR3 length is 17 residues. The chain's CDR3 is CASSVLGTSGKPDTQYF. The CDR3 nucleotides are TGTGCCAGCAGCGTGCTCGGGACTAGCGGGAAACCAGATACGCAGTATTTT.

This chain uses TRBV5-1 with TRBJ2-1; TRBD1 aligns across 8 bases. CDR3 size: 14 residues. Unmatched junction bases numbered 7, after V lost 4 bases and J lost 7 bases. Germline CDR1 is SGHRS and CDR2 is YFSETQ. CDR3: CASSLYGQGNEQFF. Written as DNA, the CDR3 is TGCGCCAGCAGCCTCTACGGACAGGGTAATGAGCAGTTCTTC.

The gene calls are TRBV27 and TRBJ2-1; TRBD2 might be the D (6 bases). This CDR3 contains 17 residues. The V gene lost 6 bases and the J gene lost 5 bases, with 23 bases spanning the gap. CDR1 is MNHEY, CDR2 SMNVEV, per germline (reference sequence). CDR3 amino acids: CASSDPQRGGGDNEQFF. The CDR3 bases are TGTGCCAGCAGCGACCCCCAACGGGGCGGAGGGGACAATGAGCAGTTCTTC.

This chain joins TRBV13 and TRBJ2-5; 12 bases are a match to TRBD1. This CDR3 is 17 amino acids long. Germline assignment: CDR1 PRHDT and CDR2 FYEKMQ (reference sequence). V trimming: 5 bases; J trimming: 5 bases; junction bases outside the gene matches: 12. In DNA form, the CDR3 reads TGTGCCAGCAGCCCCGGGACAGGGGGCGCTGATGGGGAGACCCAGTACTTC. Its protein is CASSPGTGGADGETQYF.

The V gene is TRBV6-5, the J gene TRBJ1-1; D gene ambiguous. The germline gives CDR1 MNHEY, CDR2 SVGAGI. There are 11 residues in the CDR3. V lost 6 bases, J lost 6 bases, and 8 bases lay in between. The DNA for the CDR3 is TGTGCCAGCAGCTCTAACTCTGAAGCTTTCTTT. Amino acid sequence: CASSSNSEAFF.

The J gene is TRBJ1-4, the V gene TRBV5-1, with 9 bases lining up with TRBD1. The CDR3 consists of 15 residues. CDR1 SGHRS and CDR2 YFSETQ come from the germline V gene. After removal of 4 bases from V and 7 bases from J, the junction contained 8 bases not matched to a gene. CDR3 in amino acids: CASSQMGQGGEKLFF. CDR3 nucleotide sequence: TGCGCCAGCAGCCAAATGGGACAGGGAGGTGAAAAACTGTTTTTT.

The V and J genes are TRBV27 and TRBJ2-7, with 8 bases matching TRBD1. This CDR3 contains 15 residues. The trim removed 6 bases at V and 2 bases at J, leaving 9 bases unmatched. Germline V CDR1 and CDR2: MNHEY, SMNVEV (reference sequence). The CDR3 protein is CASSGGPGQAYEQYF. CDR3 coding DNA: TGTGCCAGCAGCGGGGGACCGGGACAGGCCTACGAGCAGTACTTC.

The gene calls are TRBV28 and TRBJ1-2; 8 bases match TRBD1. The CDR3 length is 15 residues. The junction had 10 bases not matched to a gene; V was cut back by 6 bases and J by 4 bases. CDR1 and CDR2 from the germline V gene are MDHEN and SYDVKM. The CDR3 DNA reads TGTGCCAGCAGCAGGGGGCAGGGTGTGAGCTATGGCTACACCTTC. Translating it yields CASSRGQGVSYGYTF.

This clone was recorded once. This chain's CDR3 is CASSPQGPPYEQYF. The CDR3 DNA is TGCGCCAGCAGCCCACAGGGGCCCCCCTACGAGCAGTACTTC. The chain recombines TRBV5-1 with TRBJ2-7; 7 bases match TRBD1. Unmatched junction bases numbered 6, after V lost 4 bases and J lost 2 bases. The CDR3 runs to 14 residues. Germline assignment: CDR1 SGHRS and CDR2 YFSETQ.

Regarding this clone: Other nucleotide sequences from this sample produce the same CDR3. The rearrangement joins TRBV6-5 to TRBJ1-2; D is unresolved. Germline V gene data show CDR1 as MNHEY and CDR2 as SVGAGI. There are 12 residues in the CDR3. V shed 6 bases and J shed 2 bases, with 7 bases lying between them. The CDR3 protein is CASRTGNYGYTF. In nucleotides, the CDR3 is TGTGCCAGCAGGACGGGGAACTATGGCTACACCTTC.

The V call is TRBV6-5, the J call TRBJ1-1; D gene unclear. The CDR3 is 15 residues long. CDR1 is MNHEY and CDR2 is SVGAGI in the germline V gene. The V end lost 0 bases, the J end lost 4 bases, and 12 bases lay between the germline ends. The CDR3 nucleotides are TGTGCCAGCAGTTACTCGCGGGTGACGGGCACTGAAGCTTTCTTT. Protein: CASSYSRVTGTEAFF.

V gene TRBV7-8 combines with J gene TRBJ2-5, with D perhaps TRBD1 (6 bases). The CDR3 spans 16 residues. V lost 4 bases and J lost 0, with 15 bases in between. Per germline, CDR1 SGHVS and CDR2 FQNEAQ. CDR3 coding DNA: TGTGCCAGCAGCTCCTCCAGGGGCCCGTACCAAGAGACCCAGTACTTC. Translation gives CASSSSRGPYQETQYF.

This chain links TRBV19 with TRBJ2-3; possibly TRBD2 for D (5 bases). V was shortened by 8 bases and J by 0 bases, with 18 bases between the two germline ends. This CDR3 comprises 16 residues. Germline loops: CDR1 LNHDA, CDR2 SQIVND (reference sequence). The CDR3 DNA follows: TGTGCCAGTGGAGGAAAGCTCCAGGCTAGCACAGATACGCAGTATTTT. Amino acids: CASGGKLQASTDTQYF.

This clone was recorded once. The chain combines TRBV7-9 with TRBJ2-5, with D unclear. V lost 3 bases, J lost 2 bases, and 10 bases lay in between. The CDR3 spans 14 residues. Germline V gene lookup returns CDR1 SEHNR and CDR2 FQNEAQ (reference sequence). DNA for the CDR3: TGTGCCAGCAGCTTGGTCCCCAGTCAAGAGACCCAGTACTTC. It yields the protein CASSLVPSQETQYF.

This clone was observed a handful of times. This CDR3 reads CASSQDGGAPNEKLFF. The CDR3 DNA reads TGCGCCAGCAGCCAAGACGGAGGGGCCCCTAATGAAAAACTGTTTTTT. This chain connects TRBV4-1 to TRBJ1-4, with TRBD1 as a possible D gene (5 bases). Trimming took off 0 bases at V and 3 bases at J, with 11 bases between the two ends. Germline V gene data show CDR1 as MGHRA and CDR2 as YSYEKL. This CDR3 has 16 residues.

This chain connects TRBV7-9 to TRBJ2-2; D not certain. There are 11 residues in the CDR3. CDR1 and CDR2 (germline): SEHNR, FQNEAQ (reference sequence). V lost 8 bases, J lost 8 bases, and 9 bases lay in between. The CDR3 sequence: CASQEEGELFF. CDR3 nucleotides: TGTGCCAGCCAGGAAGAAGGGGAGCTGTTTTTT.

The rearrangement joins TRBV4-3 to TRBJ2-3; no clear D gene. The CDR3 is 11 residues long. The germline V gene encodes CDR1 LGHNA and CDR2 YSLEER. With 0 bases removed from V and 8 bases from J, the gap between germline ends came to 3 bases. CDR3 sequence reads: CASSQDGTQYF. DNA for the CDR3: TGCGCCAGCAGCCAAGACGGTACGCAGTATTTT.

The V and J genes are TRBV27 and TRBJ2-3; no clear D gene. CDR1 is MNHEY, CDR2 SMNVEV, per germline (reference sequence). The V gene lost 5 bases and the J gene lost 5 bases, with 8 bases spanning the gap. The CDR3 is made up of 12 amino acids. The CDR3 nucleotides are TGTGCCAGCAGTCCGAGGCTAGATACGCAGTATTTT. This encodes CASSPRLDTQYF.

This clone came up a few times. The chain couples TRBV19 to TRBJ1-5; TRBD1 aligns across 12 bases. The germline gives CDR1 LNHDA, CDR2 SQIVND (reference sequence). V shed 4 bases and J 11 bases; nucleotides not matched to a gene: 9. The CDR3 sequence is 15 residues long. The CDR3 spells CASSTGTGGGLAQHF. The CDR3 region has the DNA TGTGCCAGTAGTACCGGGACAGGGGGCGGTTTAGCCCAGCATTTT.

The rearrangement uses TRBV4-2 and TRBJ1-4; D perhaps matches TRBD1 (5 bases). Looked up from germline, CDR1 is LGHNA and CDR2 is YNFKEQ. V was cut by 1 base and J by 8 bases, with 17 bases left in between. The CDR3 covers 16 residues. CDR3 amino acids: CASSQAFPGGGEKLFF. Written as DNA, the CDR3 is TGTGCCAGCAGCCAAGCCTTCCCCGGGGGTGGGGAAAAACTGTTTTTT.

The rearrangement uses TRBV6-5 and TRBJ2-3; TRBD2 might be the D (6 bases). The CDR3 spans 15 residues. Trimming pared 5 bases from V and 4 bases from J, leaving 16 bases between. Germline values: CDR1 MNHEY, CDR2 SVGAGI. CDR3 nucleotides: TGTGCCAGCAGTAGGTCCGGGAGTAAGGCAGATACGCAGTATTTT. It encodes CASSRSGSKADTQYF.

DNA for the CDR3: TGTGCCAGCAGCCCTACTAGCCCCCGAGAGACCCAGTACTTC. Amino acid sequence: CASSPTSPRETQYF. J is TRBJ2-5 and V is TRBV7-6; D might be TRBD2 (6 bases). V was clipped by 5 bases and J by 4 bases, with 14 bases between them. CDR3 size: 14 residues. Germline V gene data show CDR1 as SGHVS and CDR2 as FNYEAQ.

The V and J genes are TRBV5-1 and TRBJ2-5; D gene ambiguous. Germline loops: CDR1 SGHRS, CDR2 YFSETQ. CDR3 size: 13 residues. V was trimmed by 3 bases and J by 4 bases, leaving 10 bases between them. The CDR3 coding sequence is TGCGCCAGCAGCTCCGTTTATAGAGAGACCCAGTACTTC. It is translated as CASSSVYRETQYF.